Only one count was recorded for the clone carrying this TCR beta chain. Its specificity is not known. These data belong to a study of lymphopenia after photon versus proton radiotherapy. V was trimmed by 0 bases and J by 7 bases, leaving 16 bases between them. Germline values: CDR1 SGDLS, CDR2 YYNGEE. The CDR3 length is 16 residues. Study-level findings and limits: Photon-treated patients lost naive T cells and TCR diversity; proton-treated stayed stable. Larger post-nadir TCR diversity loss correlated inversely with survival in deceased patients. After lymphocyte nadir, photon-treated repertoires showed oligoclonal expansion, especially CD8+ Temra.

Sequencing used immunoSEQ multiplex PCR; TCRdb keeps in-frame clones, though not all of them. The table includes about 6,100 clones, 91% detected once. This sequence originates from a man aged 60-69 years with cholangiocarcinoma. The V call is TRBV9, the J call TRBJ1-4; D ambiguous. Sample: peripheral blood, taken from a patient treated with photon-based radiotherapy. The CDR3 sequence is CASSVGVGLGLEKLFF. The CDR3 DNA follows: TGTGCCAGCAGCGTAGGGGTAGGACTCGGGCTTGAAAAACTGTTTTTT.